The 20 T cell receptor beta chains in this list originate from one sample, sequenced in a study of radiotherapy plus CTLA-4 blockade in lung cancer. The data were produced by immunoSEQ multiplex PCR, yet TCRdb's version contains in-frame clones alone and is incomplete. The table lists more than 90,000 clones, approximately 86% of them singletons. The material sequenced was peripheral blood, taken from a patient treated with radiotherapy plus ipilimumab. These receptor sequences come from a human donor with non-small cell lung cancer that progressed on radiotherapy plus ipilimumab.

The rearrangement links TRBV5-1 to TRBJ2-2; 8 bases fit TRBD1. Germline V gives CDR1 SGHRS, CDR2 YFSETQ. The V segment lost 4 bases and the J segment 3 bases; nucleotides outside the gene matches: 2. The CDR3 runs 14 residues. CDR3 protein: CASSDRGYTGELFF. The CDR3 DNA follows: TGCGCCAGCAGCGACAGGGGATACACCGGGGAGCTGTTTTTT. Full variable domain (remainder filled in from reference TRBV5-1 and TRBJ2-2): KAGVTQTPRYLIKTRGQQVTLSCSPISGHRSVSWYQQTPGQGLQFLFEYFSETQRNKGNFPGRFSGRQFSNSRSEMNVSTLELGDSALYLCASSDRGYTGELFFGEGSRLTVL.

The genes are TRBV5-1 and TRBJ2-1; 10 nucleotides align to TRBD2. V was clipped by 4 bases and J by 4 bases; unmatched bases: 11. Looked up from germline, CDR1 is SGHRS and CDR2 is YFSETQ. The CDR3 length is 17 residues. CDR3 sequence (DNA): TGCGCCAGCAGCCCGACCCTCAGCGGGAGGGCGTACAATGAGCAGTTCTTC. Amino acids: CASSPTLSGRAYNEQFF.

This chain joins TRBV7-8 and TRBJ1-1; D remains unclear. V lost 1 base to trimming and J lost 11 bases, with 11 bases between them. The CDR3 is 12 residues long. The germline CDR1 and CDR2 sequences are SGHVS and FQNEAQ. Here the CDR3 DNA reads TGTGCCAGCAGCTTAGGACCCCTTCAGGCTTTCTTT. It is translated as CASSLGPLQAFF.

The chain recombines TRBV12-5 with TRBJ1-2; D may be TRBD1 (5 bases). Germline V lookup: CDR1 LGHNT, CDR2 FRNRAP. This CDR3 is 14 amino acids long. The V gene lost 5 bases and the J gene lost 4 bases, with 14 bases spanning the gap. CDR3 protein: CASGPSGGGYGYTF. In DNA form, the CDR3 reads TGTGCTAGTGGTCCCTCGGGGGGAGGCTATGGCTACACCTTC.

This clone was detected only once. The CDR3 coding sequence is TGTGCCAGCAGCTTAGCCAAAGGGGCCGGGGAGCTGTTTTTT. Translated, it gives CASSLAKGAGELFF. V usage is TRBV7-9 and J usage is TRBJ2-2; D is possibly TRBD1 (5 bases). The V gene's germline CDR1 is SEHNR and CDR2 FQNEAQ (reference sequence). This CDR3 is 14 amino acids long. Trimming cost V 0 bases and J 6 bases, with 8 bases left between them.

This rearrangement joins TRBV10-2 to TRBJ2-1; 10 positions agree with TRBD1. The CDR3 extends over 15 amino acids. Germline V gives CDR1 WSHSY, CDR2 SAAADI. The J segment lost 7 bases and the V segment lost 4 bases, leaving 7 bases of the junction unmatched. The CDR3 DNA sequence: TGCGCCAGCAGTGGGCTGGGGACAGGGGAAAATGAGCAGTTCTTC. It codes for CASSGLGTGENEQFF.

This rearrangement joins TRBV29-1 to TRBJ2-1, with D possibly TRBD1 on 6 matching bases. The V gene's germline CDR1 is SQVTM and CDR2 ANQGSEA. Deletions cut 6 bases from V and 3 bases from J, with 6 bases between. The CDR3 has 11 residues. CDR3 sequence reads: CSVDSYNEQFF. The CDR3 nucleotides read TGCAGCGTGGACAGCTACAATGAGCAGTTCTTC.

This rearrangement joins TRBV19 to TRBJ2-1; 7 positions agree with TRBD2. Germline CDR1 and CDR2: LNHDA and SQIVND (reference sequence). The CDR3 is made up of 14 amino acids. Unmatched junction bases numbered 8, after V lost 8 bases and J lost 4 bases. Here the CDR3 DNA reads TGTGCCAGTGGCGGGAGTGAGATTTACAATGAGCAGTTCTTC. Translation gives CASGGSEIYNEQFF.

A single count supports this clone. The chain links TRBV5-1 to TRBJ2-7, with 11 bases identical to TRBD2. The CDR3 length is 16 residues. V lost 0 bases, J lost 3 bases, and 5 bases stayed unmatched. From germline, CDR1 is SGHRS and CDR2 YFSETQ. In DNA form, the CDR3 reads TGCGCCAGCAGCTTGGCCTTGACTAGCGGGATCTACGAGCAGTACTTC. It encodes CASSLALTSGIYEQYF. Supplemented by reference TRBV5-1 and TRBJ2-7, the full variable domain reads KAGVTQTPRYLIKTRGQQVTLSCSPISGHRSVSWYQQTPGQGLQFLFEYFSETQRNKGNFPGRFSGRQFSNSRSEMNVSTLELGDSALYLCASSLALTSGIYEQYFGPGTRLTVT.

V usage is TRBV19 and J usage is TRBJ2-2; TRBD1 might be the D (5 bases). In germline, CDR1 is LNHDA, CDR2 SQIVND (reference sequence). The CDR3 contains 16 residues. V was pared by 4 bases and J by 5 bases, with 17 bases between. The CDR3: CASSSNRAGSTGELFF. The CDR3 DNA is TGTGCCAGTAGTAGTAATAGGGCAGGGTCAACCGGGGAGCTGTTTTTT.

The chain is built from TRBV27 and TRBJ2-1; D is unclear. V was trimmed by 8 bases and J by 8 bases, leaving 10 bases between them. This CDR3 contains 11 residues. Germline V gene sequence: CDR1 MNHEY, CDR2 SMNVEV (reference sequence). CDR3 sequence (DNA): TGTGCCAGCGGGGTAAACGATGAGCAGTTCTTC. Translated, it gives CASGVNDEQFF.

The chain employs TRBV7-2 and TRBJ2-1; possible D gene TRBD2, 5 bases. CDR1 is SGHTA, CDR2 FQGNSA, per germline. The ends were cut back, 1 base at V and 9 bases at J, with 22 bases in the middle. There are 17 residues in the CDR3. CDR3 sequence reads: CASSLVPLGIASSEQFF. CDR3 nucleotides: TGTGCCAGCAGCTTAGTGCCCTTGGGAATAGCGTCTAGTGAGCAGTTCTTC.

The V and J genes are TRBV6-1 and TRBJ2-7, with D unresolved. The V gene's germline CDR1 is MNHNS and CDR2 SASEGT. This CDR3 has 14 residues. V dropped 2 bases and J dropped 3 bases, with 11 bases sitting between them. The CDR3 nucleotides are TGTGCCAGCAGTGAATCCGGTTCCTACTACGAGCAGTACTTC. Translated: CASSESGSYYEQYF.

V usage is TRBV15 and J usage is TRBJ1-1, with D uncertain. CDR1 LNHNV and CDR2 YYDKDF come from the germline V gene (reference sequence). Trimming removed 3 bases from V and 3 bases from J, with 14 bases in between. This CDR3 is built from 15 residues. The CDR3 DNA is TGTGCCACCAGCAGGAAATTTGGACCGTACACTGAAGCTTTCTTT. Translation gives CATSRKFGPYTEAFF.

The rearrangement joins TRBV30 to TRBJ1-5; tentatively, D is TRBD1 (6 bases). Germline V CDR1 and CDR2: GTSNPN, SVGIG (reference sequence). V lost 3 bases to trimming and J lost 6 bases, with 24 bases between them. The CDR3 runs 17 residues. The CDR3 is CAWSFRGGRSLGQPQHF. CDR3 in DNA: TGTGCCTGGAGCTTTAGGGGGGGCAGGTCCCTTGGTCAGCCCCAGCATTTT.

The chain employs TRBV15 and TRBJ2-3; D is possibly TRBD2 (5 bases). This CDR3 is 15 amino acids long. Germline V gene data show CDR1 as LNHNV and CDR2 as YYDKDF (reference sequence). Trimming left V 0 bases short and J 3 bases short, with 10 bases between. The CDR3 coding sequence is TGTGCCACCAGCAGAGATCGGCTAGCAACAGATACGCAGTATTTT. It specifies CATSRDRLATDTQYF.

The V and J genes are TRBV11-3 and TRBJ2-3, with no clear D. V lost 4 bases to trimming and J lost 0 bases, with 8 bases between them. CDR1 and CDR2 from the germline V gene are SGHNT and YENEEA. The CDR3 runs to 14 residues. CDR3 DNA sequence: TGTGCCAGCAGCTCGGTCATTAGCACAGATACGCAGTATTTT. Its translation is CASSSVISTDTQYF.

The table lists this clone with a count of one. V usage is TRBV28 and J usage is TRBJ2-7; no definite D call. From germline, CDR1 is MDHEN and CDR2 SYDVKM. V lost 6 bases and J lost 3, with 12 bases in between. CDR3 length: 13 residues. The CDR3 nucleotides are TGTGCCAGCAGCCCGACATTGGGCTACGAGCAGTACTTC. Encoded protein: CASSPTLGYEQYF.

As concerns this clone: Other DNA sequences in the sample encode the same CDR3. This sequence joins TRBV5-1 and TRBJ2-7; D might be TRBD1 (5 bases). The CDR3 length is 13 residues. Per germline, CDR1 SGHRS and CDR2 YFSETQ. Trimming took off 0 bases at V and 2 bases at J, with 6 bases between the two ends. CDR3 in DNA: TGCGCCAGCAGCTTGGGGGGCACCTACGAGCAGTACTTC. Translating gives CASSLGGTYEQYF.

The gene calls are TRBV6-5 and TRBJ1-4, with TRBD1 matching 7 bases. Looked up from germline, CDR1 is MNHEY and CDR2 is SVGAGI. The CDR3 totals 15 residues. The trim removed 5 bases at V and 4 bases at J, leaving 7 bases unmatched. The DNA of the CDR3 is TGTGCCAGCAGTCAGACCCAGGGGGATAATGAAAAACTGTTTTTT. This codes for CASSQTQGDNEKLFF.